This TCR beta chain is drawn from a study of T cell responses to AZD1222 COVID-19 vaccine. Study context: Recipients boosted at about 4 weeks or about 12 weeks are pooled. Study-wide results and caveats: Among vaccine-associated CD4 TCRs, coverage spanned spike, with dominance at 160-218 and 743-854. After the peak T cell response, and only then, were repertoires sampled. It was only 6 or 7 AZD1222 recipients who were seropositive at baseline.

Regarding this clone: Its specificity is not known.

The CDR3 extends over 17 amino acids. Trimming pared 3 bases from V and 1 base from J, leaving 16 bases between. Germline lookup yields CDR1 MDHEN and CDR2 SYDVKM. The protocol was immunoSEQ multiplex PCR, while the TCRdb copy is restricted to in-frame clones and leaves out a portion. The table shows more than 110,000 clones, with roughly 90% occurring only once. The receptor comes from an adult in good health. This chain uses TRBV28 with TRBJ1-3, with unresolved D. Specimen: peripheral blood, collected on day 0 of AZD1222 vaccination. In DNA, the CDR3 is TGTGCCAGCAGTTTCATCACTCTAGCATCTTCTGGAAACACCATATATTTT. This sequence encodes CASSFITLASSGNTIYF. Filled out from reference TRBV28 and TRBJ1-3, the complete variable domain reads DVKVTQSSRYLVKRTGEKVFLECVQDMDHENMFWYRQDPGLGLRLIYFSYDVKMKEKGDIPEGYSVSREKKERFSLILESASTNQTSMYLCASSFITLASSGNTIYFGEGSWLTVV.